The 22 T cell receptor beta chains reported below all come from one sample, sequenced in a study of vaccination and CD4 T cells after COVID-19. Documented treatment: 10-day PBMC culture with coronavirus spike peptide pools or control peptides (ViraFEST assay). The Oncomine TCR Beta short-read assay generated sequence data from the DNA of cultured CD4+ T cells. TCRdb reanalysed the PCR reads using MiXCR and keeps one entry per CDR3 protein. Of about 16,000 distinct CDR3 sequences listed, about 35% are singletons. No antigen has been identified for these receptors. The sequenced material came from cultured CD4+ T cells from blood. The source of these receptors is a human donor with COVID-19.

This clonotype has a handful of counts. The chain employs TRBV20-1 and TRBJ2-7, with D possibly matching TRBD1 (5 bases). The CDR3 totals 12 residues. Trimming stripped 5 bases from V and 2 bases from J, with 10 bases between. Germline-derived CDR1 and CDR2 are DFQATT and SNEGSKA (reference sequence). CDR3 in DNA: TGCAGTGCTTTCGACAGAACCTACGAGCAGTACTTC. As protein: CSAFDRTYEQYF.

A few counts support this clonotype. This chain uses TRBV6-1 with TRBJ1-2, with D perhaps matching TRBD1 (5 bases). The CDR3 has 12 amino acids. Germline lookup yields CDR1 MNHNS and CDR2 SASEGT. The V end lost 4 bases, the J end lost 4 bases, and 7 bases lay between the germline ends. The CDR3 coding sequence is TGTGCCAGCAGTGGGGACCTCTATGGCTACACCTTC. Its protein is CASSGDLYGYTF.

Only a few counts were recorded for this clonotype. The rearrangement links TRBV11-3 to TRBJ2-3; D remains ambiguous. The V end was cut by 4 bases, the J end by 4 bases, with 9 bases between. This CDR3 comprises 13 residues. CDR1 and CDR2 from the germline V gene are SGHNT and YENEEA. The CDR3 region has the DNA TGTGCCAGCAGCTCGCGAATACCAGATACGCAGTATTTT. Translated: CASSSRIPDTQYF. Supplemented by reference TRBV11-3 and TRBJ2-3, the full variable domain reads EAGVVQSPRYKIIEKKQPVAFWCNPISGHNTLYWYLQNLGQGPELLIRYENEEAVDDSQLPKDRFSAERLKGVDSTLKIQPAELGDSAVYLCASSSRIPDTQYFGPGTRLTVL.

This clonotype was detected a few times. This chain joins TRBV6-1 and TRBJ1-2, with D possibly being TRBD1 (5 bases). CDR3 length equals 15 residues. Germline CDR1 is MNHNS and CDR2 is SASEGT. Between the trimmed V and J ends, which lost 6 bases and 0 bases, there was a span of 14 bases. In DNA, the CDR3 is TGTGCCAGCAGACCACCGGGGGGATCTAACTATGGCTACACCTTC. Its protein product is CASRPPGGSNYGYTF.

The J gene is TRBJ1-1, the V gene TRBV12-3 or TRBV12-4; TRBD1 is a possible D gene (6 bases). CDR3 length equals 17 residues. V dropped 2 bases and J dropped 1 base, with 17 bases sitting between them. CDR3 sequence reads: CASSLWSGRGRNTEAFF. The CDR3 DNA reads as TGTGCCAGCAGTTTATGGTCTGGCAGGGGCCGGAACACTGAAGCTTTCTTT.

This chain joins TRBV12-3 or TRBV12-4 and TRBJ1-5; TRBD1 is a possible D gene (6 bases). This CDR3 is built from 13 residues. V lost 5 bases and J 9 bases, leaving 14 bases between the germline ends. The CDR3 region is CASSLQGGPPQHF. The CDR3 bases are TGTGCCAGCAGTCTACAGGGAGGTCCGCCCCAGCATTTT.

V and J are TRBV20-1 and TRBJ2-1; a weak D match, TRBD1 (5 bases). Germline lookup yields CDR1 DFQATT and CDR2 SNEGSKA (reference sequence). Between the trimmed V and J ends, which lost 4 bases and 5 bases, there was a span of 9 bases. The CDR3 is made up of 12 amino acids. The DNA of the CDR3 is TGCAGTGCTAACGACAGAGACAATGAGCAGTTCTTC. It encodes CSANDRDNEQFF.

The chain is built from TRBV7-2 and TRBJ1-2, with 10 bases that match TRBD1. There are 16 residues in the CDR3. CDR1 and CDR2 from the germline V gene are SGHTA and FQGNSA. V lost 5 bases, J lost 4 bases, and 10 bases stayed unmatched. The CDR3 DNA reads as TGTGCCAGCAGCCAAGATGCGACAGGGGGCCCCTATGGCTACACCTTC. This encodes CASSQDATGGPYGYTF.

The rearrangement joins TRBV7-9 to TRBJ1-4, with D maybe TRBD1 (5 bases). The CDR3 spans 14 residues. Per the germline V gene, CDR1 is SEHNR and CDR2 is FQNEAQ (reference sequence). V was trimmed by 5 bases and J by 5 bases, leaving 12 bases between them. The chain's CDR3 is CASSPGGLNEKLFF. CDR3 sequence (DNA): TGTGCCAGCAGCCCCGGGGGGTTAAATGAAAAACTGTTTTTT.

This clonotype is a singleton in its sample. The V gene is TRBV6-1, the J gene TRBJ1-5; D perhaps matches TRBD1 (6 bases). Per germline, CDR1 MNHNS and CDR2 SASEGT. The CDR3 runs to 13 residues. V shed 6 bases and J shed 4 bases, with 10 bases lying between them. The CDR3 nucleotides read TGTGCCAGCAGCTGGACAGAAAATCAGCCCCAGCATTTT. Encoded protein: CASSWTENQPQHF.

This chain joins TRBV5-1 and TRBJ1-6; D is ambiguous. Germline V gene sequence: CDR1 SGHRS, CDR2 YFSETQ. The V gene lost 0 bases and the J gene lost 6 bases, with 4 bases spanning the gap. The CDR3 extends over 13 amino acids. CDR3 sequence: CASSLEGNSPLHF. The CDR3, as DNA: TGCGCCAGCAGCTTGGAGGGTAATTCACCCCTCCACTTT. The full variable domain, rest sourced from reference TRBV5-1 and TRBJ1-6, is KAGVTQTPRYLIKTRGQQVTLSCSPISGHRSVSWYQQTPGQGLQFLFEYFSETQRNKGNFPGRFSGRQFSNSRSEMNVSTLELGDSALYLCASSLEGNSPLHFGNGTRLTVT.

The chain has TRBV2 and TRBJ1-5; TRBD1 might be the D (5 bases). In germline, CDR1 is SNHLY, CDR2 FYNNEI. The CDR3 consists of 14 residues. The V end lost 5 bases, the J end lost 3 bases, and 11 bases lay between the germline ends. CDR3 sequence: CASSSDSYNQPQHF. CDR3 DNA sequence: TGTGCCAGCAGTTCCGACAGCTACAATCAGCCCCAGCATTTT.

This clonotype has a handful of counts. The chain combines TRBV5-4 with TRBJ1-1; 10 positions match TRBD1. CDR1 is SGHNT, CDR2 YYREEE, per germline (reference sequence). The CDR3 runs to 14 residues. V lost 4 bases to trimming and J lost 3 bases; unmatched junction nucleotides: 3. CDR3 residues: CASSPGQGYTEAFF. The CDR3 DNA reads as TGTGCCAGCAGCCCGGGACAGGGGTACACTGAAGCTTTCTTT.

Only a few counts were recorded for this clonotype. The rearrangement links TRBV29-1 to TRBJ2-5; D is unresolved. Germline CDR1 is SQVTM and CDR2 is ANQGSEA. The V gene lost 4 bases and the J gene lost 4 bases, with 10 bases spanning the gap. This CDR3 is built from 12 residues. The CDR3 is CSVGPTGETQYF. DNA of the CDR3: TGCAGCGTTGGACCCACCGGAGAGACCCAGTACTTC.

V and J are TRBV10-3 and TRBJ2-3; 11 bases match TRBD1. With 3 bases clipped from V and 3 bases from J, the junction kept 2 bases outside the gene matches. Germline assignment: CDR1 ENHRY and CDR2 SYGVKD. The CDR3 sequence is 15 residues long. The CDR3 nucleotides read TGTGCCATCAGTGACGGGGACAGGGGGACAGATACGCAGTATTTT. Translated: CAISDGDRGTDTQYF.

The chain is built from TRBV7-2 and TRBJ2-7, with TRBD1 identical over 10 bases. V lost 6 bases, J lost 3 bases, and 8 bases stayed unmatched. The CDR3 is made up of 15 amino acids. Germline CDR1 reads SGHTA; CDR2 reads FQGNSA. CDR3 nucleotides: TGTGCCAGCAGGCGCAGGGACAGGGGAGGCTACGAGCAGTACTTC. Residues: CASRRRDRGGYEQYF.

This clonotype has more than one count but fewer than ten. The V and J genes are TRBV19 and TRBJ1-4; 7 bases line up with TRBD1. Germline assignment: CDR1 LNHDA and CDR2 SQIVND (reference sequence). This CDR3 contains 14 residues. The ends lost 7 bases at V and 4 bases at J; junction bases unmatched: 6. CDR3 sequence (DNA): TGTGCCAGTAAGGGAGGGGGCGATAATGAAAAACTGTTTTTT. Translation: CASKGGGDNEKLFF.

This chain joins TRBV21-1 and TRBJ1-5; the DNA was not used to check the table's D call, TRBD1. TRBV21-1 is given as a pseudogene. CDR3 length: 15 amino acids. The CDR3: CATPGSPVCNQPQHF. The CDR3 DNA sequence: TGTGCCACCCCTGGGAGCCCCGTGTGTAATCAGCCCCAGCATTTT.

J is TRBJ1-3 and V is TRBV18; perhaps TRBD1 as D (6 bases). V was trimmed by 3 bases and J by 2 bases, leaving 11 bases between them. CDR3 length equals 15 residues. CDR1 KGHSH and CDR2 LQKENI come from the germline V gene. The CDR3 loop reads CASSPRQATGNTIYF. CDR3 DNA sequence: TGTGCCAGCTCACCTCGACAGGCTACTGGAAACACCATATATTTT.

DNA of the CDR3: TGTGCCAGCAGTGAAGGCAGACAACGGAATTCACCCCTCCACTTT. This encodes CASSEGRQRNSPLHF. The V and J genes are TRBV2 and TRBJ1-6; D is uncertain. The V end was cut by 1 base, the J end by 7 bases, with 11 bases between. The CDR3 spans 15 residues. Germline values: CDR1 SNHLY, CDR2 FYNNEI.

The CDR3, as DNA: TGCAGTGCTAGAGATTTTACTGACCCCGACAATGAGCAGTTCTTC. Encoded protein: CSARDFTDPDNEQFF. The chain employs TRBV20-1 and TRBJ2-1; D not certain. Per the germline V gene, CDR1 is DFQATT and CDR2 is SNEGSKA (reference sequence). CDR3 length: 15 residues. V shed 0 bases and J shed 5 bases, with 14 bases lying between them.

This chain links TRBV6-4 with TRBJ2-2; weak D call: TRBD2 (5 bases). This CDR3 is built from 16 residues. The V and J ends lost 2 bases and 4 bases respectively, with 14 bases between them. CDR1 is MRHNA, CDR2 SNTAGT, per germline. The CDR3 bases are TGTGCCAGCAGTGACGAGGGATCGGTTGGCACCGGGGAGCTGTTTTTT. Protein sequence: CASSDEGSVGTGELFF.